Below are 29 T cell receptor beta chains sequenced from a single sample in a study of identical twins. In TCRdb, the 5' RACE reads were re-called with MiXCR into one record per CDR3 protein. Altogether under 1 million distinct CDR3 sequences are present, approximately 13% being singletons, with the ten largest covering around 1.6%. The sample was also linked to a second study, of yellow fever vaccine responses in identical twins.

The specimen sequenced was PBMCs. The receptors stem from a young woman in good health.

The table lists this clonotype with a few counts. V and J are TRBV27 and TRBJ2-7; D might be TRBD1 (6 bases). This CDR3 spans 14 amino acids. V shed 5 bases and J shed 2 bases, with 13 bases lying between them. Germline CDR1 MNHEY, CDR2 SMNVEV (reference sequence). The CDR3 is CASSGPGHPYEQYF. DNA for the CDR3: TGTGCCAGCAGTGGACCGGGACACCCCTACGAGCAGTACTTC.

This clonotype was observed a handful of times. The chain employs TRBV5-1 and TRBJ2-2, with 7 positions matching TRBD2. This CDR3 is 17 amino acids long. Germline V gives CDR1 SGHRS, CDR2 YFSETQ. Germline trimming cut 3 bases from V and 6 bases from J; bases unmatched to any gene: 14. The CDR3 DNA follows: TGCGCCAGCAGCTCGCAAGCGGGGACCGTGTTGGCCGGGGAGCTGTTTTTT. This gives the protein CASSSQAGTVLAGELFF.

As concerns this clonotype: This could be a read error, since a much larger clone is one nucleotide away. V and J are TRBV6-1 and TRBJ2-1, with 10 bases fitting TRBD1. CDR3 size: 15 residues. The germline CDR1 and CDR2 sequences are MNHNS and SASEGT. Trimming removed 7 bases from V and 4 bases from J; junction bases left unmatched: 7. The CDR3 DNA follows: TGTGCCAGCAACCCGGGACAGGGGATATACAATGAGCAGTTCTTC. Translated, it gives CASNPGQGIYNEQFF.

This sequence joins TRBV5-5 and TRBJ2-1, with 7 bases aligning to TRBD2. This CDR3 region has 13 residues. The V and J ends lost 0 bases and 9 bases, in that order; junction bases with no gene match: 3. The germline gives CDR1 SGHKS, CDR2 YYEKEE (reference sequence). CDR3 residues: CASSLVASGEQFF. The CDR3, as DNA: TGTGCCAGCAGCTTGGTGGCTAGCGGTGAGCAGTTCTTC.

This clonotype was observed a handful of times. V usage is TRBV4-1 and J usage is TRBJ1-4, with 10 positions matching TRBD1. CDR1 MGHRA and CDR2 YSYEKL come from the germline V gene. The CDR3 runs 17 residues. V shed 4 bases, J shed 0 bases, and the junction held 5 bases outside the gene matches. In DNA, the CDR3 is TGCGCCAGCAGCCGTGGGGACAGGGGAGCAACTAATGAAAAACTGTTTTTT. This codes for CASSRGDRGATNEKLFF.

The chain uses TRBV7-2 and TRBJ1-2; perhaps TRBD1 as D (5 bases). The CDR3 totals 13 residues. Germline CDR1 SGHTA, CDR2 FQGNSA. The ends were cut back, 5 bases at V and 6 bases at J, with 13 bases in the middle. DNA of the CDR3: TGTGCCAGCAGCACCGGGACCGAAAATGGCTACACCTTC. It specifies CASSTGTENGYTF.

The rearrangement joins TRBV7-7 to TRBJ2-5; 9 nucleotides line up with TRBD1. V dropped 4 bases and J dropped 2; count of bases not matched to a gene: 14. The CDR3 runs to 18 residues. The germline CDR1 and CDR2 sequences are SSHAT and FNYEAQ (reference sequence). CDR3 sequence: CASSSGTGTVRIQETQYF. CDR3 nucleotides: TGTGCCAGCAGCTCCGGGACAGGGACCGTACGGATACAAGAGACCCAGTACTTC. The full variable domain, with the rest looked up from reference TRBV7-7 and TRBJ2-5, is GAGVSQSPRYKVTKRGQDVTLRCDPISSHATLYWYQQALGQGPEFLTYFNYEAQPDKSGLPSDRFSAERPEGSISTLTIQRTEQRDSAMYRCASSSGTGTVRIQETQYFGPGTRLLVL.

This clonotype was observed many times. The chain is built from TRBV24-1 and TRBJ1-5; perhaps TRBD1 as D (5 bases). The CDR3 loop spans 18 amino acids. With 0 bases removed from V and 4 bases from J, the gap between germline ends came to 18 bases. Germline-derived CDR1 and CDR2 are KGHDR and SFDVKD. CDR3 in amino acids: CATSDLLPGEGANQPQHF. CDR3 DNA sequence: TGTGCCACCAGTGATTTGCTGCCCGGGGAAGGGGCTAATCAGCCCCAGCATTTT.

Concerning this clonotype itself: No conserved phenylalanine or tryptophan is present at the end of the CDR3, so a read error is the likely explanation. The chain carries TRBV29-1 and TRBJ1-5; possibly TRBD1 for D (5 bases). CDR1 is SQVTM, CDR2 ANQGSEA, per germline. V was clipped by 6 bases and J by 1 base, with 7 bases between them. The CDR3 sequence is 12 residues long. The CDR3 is CSVQGSNQPQHS. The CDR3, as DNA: TGCAGCGTCCAGGGCAGCAATCAGCCCCAGCATTCT.

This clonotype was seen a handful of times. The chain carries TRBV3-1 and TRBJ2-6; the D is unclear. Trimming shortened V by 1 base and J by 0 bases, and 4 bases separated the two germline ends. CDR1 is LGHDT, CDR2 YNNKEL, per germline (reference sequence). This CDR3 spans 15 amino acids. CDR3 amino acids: CASSQARSGANVLTF. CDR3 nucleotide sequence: TGTGCCAGCAGCCAAGCCCGCTCTGGGGCCAACGTCCTGACTTTC.

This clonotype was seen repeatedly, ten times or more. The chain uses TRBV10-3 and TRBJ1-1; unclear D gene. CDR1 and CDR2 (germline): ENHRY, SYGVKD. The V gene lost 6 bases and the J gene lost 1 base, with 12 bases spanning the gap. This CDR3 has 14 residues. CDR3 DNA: TGTGCCATCAGGGGATCGACAAAGAACACTGAAGCTTTCTTT. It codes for CAIRGSTKNTEAFF.

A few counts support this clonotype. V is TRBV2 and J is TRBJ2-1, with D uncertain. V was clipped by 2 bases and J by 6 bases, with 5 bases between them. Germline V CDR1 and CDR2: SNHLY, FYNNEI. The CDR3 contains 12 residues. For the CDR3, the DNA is TGTGCCAGCAGTGAACAGCTCAATGAGCAGTTCTTC. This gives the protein CASSEQLNEQFF.

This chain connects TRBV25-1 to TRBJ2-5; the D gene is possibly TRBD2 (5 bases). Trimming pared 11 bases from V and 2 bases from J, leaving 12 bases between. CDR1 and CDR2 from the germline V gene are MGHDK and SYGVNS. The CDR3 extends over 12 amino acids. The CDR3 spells CASGGLQETQYF. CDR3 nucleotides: TGTGCCTCCGGCGGGTTACAAGAGACCCAGTACTTC.

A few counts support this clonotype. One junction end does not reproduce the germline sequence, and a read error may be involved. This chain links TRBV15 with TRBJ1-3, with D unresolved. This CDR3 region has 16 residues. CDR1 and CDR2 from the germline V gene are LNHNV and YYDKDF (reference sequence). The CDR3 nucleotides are TGTGCCACCAGCCCCGGGTTTGTTAAGGACCCCACCTCGTCGGCCTTT. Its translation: CATSPGFVKDPTSSAF.

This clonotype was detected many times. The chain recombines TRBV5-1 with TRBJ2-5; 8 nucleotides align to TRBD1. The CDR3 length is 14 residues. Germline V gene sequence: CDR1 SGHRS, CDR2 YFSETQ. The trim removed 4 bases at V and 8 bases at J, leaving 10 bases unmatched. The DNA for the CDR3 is TGCGCCAGCAGCGAACTGACAGGGGCCGGTACCCAGTACTTC. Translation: CASSELTGAGTQYF.

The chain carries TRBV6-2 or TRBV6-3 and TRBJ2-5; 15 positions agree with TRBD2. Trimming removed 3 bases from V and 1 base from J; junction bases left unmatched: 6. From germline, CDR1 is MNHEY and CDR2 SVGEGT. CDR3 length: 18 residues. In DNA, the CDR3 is TGTGCCAGCAGTTATCTTGGGACTAGCGGGGGGCCCCAAGAGACCCAGTACTTC. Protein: CASSYLGTSGGPQETQYF.

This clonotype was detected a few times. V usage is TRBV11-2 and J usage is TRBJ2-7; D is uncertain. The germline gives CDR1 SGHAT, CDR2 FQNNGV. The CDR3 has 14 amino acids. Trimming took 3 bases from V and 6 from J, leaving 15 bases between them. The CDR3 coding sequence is TGTGCCAGCAGCTTCGGGTTTATCCCCACCGAGCAGTACGTC. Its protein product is CASSFGFIPTEQYV.

The CDR3 region is CATSSTGTSGYYEQYF. For the CDR3, the DNA is TGTGCCACCTCCTCGACAGGAACTAGCGGATACTACGAGCAGTACTTC. This chain links TRBV7-9 with TRBJ2-7; TRBD2 agrees at 8 bases. Germline CDR1 and CDR2: SEHNR and FQNEAQ (reference sequence). The CDR3 extends over 16 amino acids. V dropped 10 bases and J dropped 3; count of bases not matched to a gene: 17.

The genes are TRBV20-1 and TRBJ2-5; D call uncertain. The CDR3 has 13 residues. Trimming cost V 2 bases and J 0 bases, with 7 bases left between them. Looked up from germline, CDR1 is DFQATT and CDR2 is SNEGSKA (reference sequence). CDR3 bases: TGCAGTGCTAGACAGGAGTACCAAGAGACCCAGTACTTC. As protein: CSARQEYQETQYF.

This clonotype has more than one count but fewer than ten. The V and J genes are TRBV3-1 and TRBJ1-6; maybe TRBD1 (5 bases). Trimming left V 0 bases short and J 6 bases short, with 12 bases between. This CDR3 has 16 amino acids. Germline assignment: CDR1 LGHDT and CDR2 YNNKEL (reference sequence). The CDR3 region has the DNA TGTGCCAGCAGCCAAGATCCCGCAGGGAGTAATTCACCCCTCCACTTT. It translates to CASSQDPAGSNSPLHF.

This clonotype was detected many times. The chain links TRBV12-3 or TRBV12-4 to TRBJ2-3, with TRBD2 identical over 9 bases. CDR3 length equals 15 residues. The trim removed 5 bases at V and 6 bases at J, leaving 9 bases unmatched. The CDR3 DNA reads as TGTGCCAGCAGTCCCCATGCGGGAGGGCGGGATACGCAGTATTTT. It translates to CASSPHAGGRDTQYF.

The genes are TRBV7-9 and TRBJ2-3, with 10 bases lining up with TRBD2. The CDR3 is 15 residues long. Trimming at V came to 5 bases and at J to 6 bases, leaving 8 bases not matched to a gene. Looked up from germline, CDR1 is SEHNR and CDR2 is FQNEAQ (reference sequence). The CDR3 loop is CASSPGTSAGDTQYF. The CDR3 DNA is TGTGCCAGCAGCCCAGGGACTAGCGCCGGGGATACGCAGTATTTT.

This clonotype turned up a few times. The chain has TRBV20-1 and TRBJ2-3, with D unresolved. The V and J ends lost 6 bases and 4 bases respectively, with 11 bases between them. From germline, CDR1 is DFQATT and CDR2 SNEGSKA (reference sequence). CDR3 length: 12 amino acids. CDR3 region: CSAARQADTQYF. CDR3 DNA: TGCAGTGCCGCCCGGCAGGCAGATACGCAGTATTTT.

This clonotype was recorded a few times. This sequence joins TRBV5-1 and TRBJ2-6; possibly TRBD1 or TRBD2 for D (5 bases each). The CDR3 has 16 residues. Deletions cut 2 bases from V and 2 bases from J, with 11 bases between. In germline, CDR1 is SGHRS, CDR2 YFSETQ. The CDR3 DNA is TGCGCCAGCAGCTTTAGAGGGGTCCCTGGGGCCAACGTCCTGACTTTC. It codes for CASSFRGVPGANVLTF.

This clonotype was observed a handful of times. The CDR3 nucleotides read TGTGCCACCTGGGTTTCGGGCGGATTGGTAGGACCCCTCCACTTT. This codes for CATWVSGGLVGPLHF. The chain couples TRBV28 to TRBJ1-6, with D hard to call. V gave up 10 bases and J gave up 12 bases, with 25 bases separating them. CDR1 is MDHEN, CDR2 SYDVKM, per germline. This CDR3 has 15 residues.

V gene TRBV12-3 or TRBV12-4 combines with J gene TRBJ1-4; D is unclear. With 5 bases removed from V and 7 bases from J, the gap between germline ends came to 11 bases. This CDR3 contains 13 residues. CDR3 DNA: TGTGCCAGCAGTCCTTCGGCCGTTGAAAAACTGTTTTTT. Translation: CASSPSAVEKLFF.

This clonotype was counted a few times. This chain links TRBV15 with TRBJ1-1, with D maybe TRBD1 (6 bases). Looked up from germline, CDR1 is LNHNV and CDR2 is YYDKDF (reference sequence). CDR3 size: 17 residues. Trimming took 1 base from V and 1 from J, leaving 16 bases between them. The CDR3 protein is CATSRGTAKFRNTEAFF. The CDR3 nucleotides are TGTGCCACCAGCAGAGGGACAGCTAAATTTAGGAACACTGAAGCTTTCTTT.

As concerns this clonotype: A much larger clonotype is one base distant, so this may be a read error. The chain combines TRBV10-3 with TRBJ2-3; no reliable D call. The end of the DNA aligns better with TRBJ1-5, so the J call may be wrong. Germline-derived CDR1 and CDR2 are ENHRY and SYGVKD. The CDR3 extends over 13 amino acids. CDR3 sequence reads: CAISEKFTDTQHF. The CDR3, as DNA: TGTGCCATCAGTGAAAAGTTCACAGATACGCAGCATTTT.

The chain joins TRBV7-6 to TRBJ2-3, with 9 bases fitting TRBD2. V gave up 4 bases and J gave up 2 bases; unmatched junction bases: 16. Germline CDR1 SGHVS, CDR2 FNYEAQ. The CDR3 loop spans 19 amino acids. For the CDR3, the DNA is TGTGCCAGCAGCTCCTGGTTGCTTGGGCGGGGGGGCCCCACAGATACGCAGTATTTT. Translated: CASSSWLLGRGGPTDTQYF.